The 19 T cell receptor beta chains below were found in one sample sequenced in a study of T cell responses to AZD1222 COVID-19 vaccine. Libraries were prepared by immunoSEQ multiplex PCR; TCRdb keeps only in-frame clonotypes and omits some of them. The table shows over 120,000 clones, with around 87% occurring only once. The sequencing here drew on peripheral blood, taken on day 0 of AZD1222 vaccination. These receptors came from an adult in good health.

The chain carries TRBV5-5 and TRBJ1-1; tentatively, D is TRBD1 (5 bases). This CDR3 spans 15 amino acids. Germline CDR1 reads SGHKS; CDR2 reads YYEKEE (reference sequence). Trimming left V 6 bases short and J 1 base short, with 16 bases between. The DNA of the CDR3 is TGTGCCAGCACCCACCTGACGCAGGGGAACACTGAAGCTTTCTTT. It encodes CASTHLTQGNTEAFF.

V usage is TRBV7-8 and J usage is TRBJ2-5, with TRBD1 matching over 9 bases. J gave up 5 bases and V 5 bases, and 3 bases lay outside the gene matches. The CDR3 sequence is 13 residues long. The germline gives CDR1 SGHVS, CDR2 FQNEAQ. The chain's CDR3 is CASSPTGGETQYF. CDR3 coding DNA: TGTGCCAGCAGCCCGACAGGGGGGGAGACCCAGTACTTC.

This clone was detected only once. V usage is TRBV18 and J usage is TRBJ1-1; no definite D call. The V end was cut by 1 base, the J end by 8 bases, with 8 bases between. The CDR3 is made up of 12 amino acids. Germline V gives CDR1 KGHSH, CDR2 LQKENI. CDR3 residues: CASSPLFREAFF. The CDR3 DNA sequence: TGTGCCAGCTCACCACTCTTCCGGGAAGCTTTCTTT.

V and J are TRBV18 and TRBJ1-6; D is perhaps TRBD1 (6 bases). The germline CDR1 and CDR2 sequences are KGHSH and LQKENI. The CDR3 extends over 17 amino acids. Trimming took 0 bases from V and 7 from J, leaving 16 bases between them. This chain's CDR3 is CASSPPIRDIRNSPLHF. CDR3 coding DNA: TGTGCCAGCTCACCACCAATAAGGGACATTAGGAATTCACCCCTCCACTTT.

The chain recombines TRBV2 with TRBJ2-5, with a weak D call TRBD2 (5 bases). Looked up from germline, CDR1 is SNHLY and CDR2 is FYNNEI. V shed 3 bases and J shed 2 bases, with 10 bases lying between them. This CDR3 is 14 amino acids long. In DNA, the CDR3 is TGTGCCAGCAGTGAGAGTCTAGCACAAGAGACCCAGTACTTC. It specifies CASSESLAQETQYF.

The rearrangement joins TRBV10-3 to TRBJ1-1, with 8 bases matching TRBD1. The trim removed 5 bases at V and 1 base at J, leaving 6 bases unmatched. Germline values: CDR1 ENHRY, CDR2 SYGVKD. This CDR3 has 15 amino acids. Here the CDR3 DNA reads TGTGCCATCAGTTTCGCAGGGGGCTCGAACACTGAAGCTTTCTTT. Encoded protein: CAISFAGGSNTEAFF.

The chain is built from TRBV29-1 and TRBJ2-1, with TRBD2 matching over 8 bases. The germline gives CDR1 SQVTM, CDR2 ANQGSEA. The CDR3 is made up of 13 amino acids. V dropped 7 bases and J dropped 7; count of bases not matched to a gene: 9. The CDR3 loop reads CSAISGTSNEQFF. For the CDR3, the DNA is TGCAGCGCCATTTCCGGGACTAGTAATGAGCAGTTCTTC.

This rearrangement joins TRBV5-1 to TRBJ1-2; 7 nucleotides match TRBD1. CDR1 SGHRS and CDR2 YFSETQ come from the germline V gene. This CDR3 has 15 residues. The V gene end was trimmed by 3 bases and the J gene end by 0 bases; junction bases not matched to a gene: 5. The CDR3 sequence: CASSYGQAANYGYTF. The CDR3 region has the DNA TGCGCCAGCAGCTACGGACAGGCAGCTAACTATGGCTACACCTTC.

The gene calls are TRBV30 and TRBJ1-4; D might be TRBD1 (5 bases). The V end lost 4 bases, the J end lost 4 bases, and 7 bases lay between the germline ends. CDR3 length: 12 amino acids. Germline CDR1 and CDR2: GTSNPN and SVGIG (reference sequence). CDR3 bases: TGTGCCTGGACAGGGAATAATGAAAAACTGTTTTTT. Protein sequence: CAWTGNNEKLFF. Variable domain in full (rest from reference TRBV30 and TRBJ1-4): SQTIHQWPATLVQPVGSPLSLECTVEGTSNPNLYWYRQAAGRGLQLLFYSVGIGQISSEVPQNLSASRPQDRQFILSSKKLLLSDSGFYLCAWTGNNEKLFFGSGTQLSVL.

V is TRBV19 and J is TRBJ2-4; 10 positions agree with TRBD1. The junction had 9 bases not matched to a gene; V was cut back by 7 bases and J by 3 bases. The germline V gene encodes CDR1 LNHDA and CDR2 SQIVND (reference sequence). This CDR3 region has 16 residues. CDR3 in DNA: TGTGCCAGTAATATGTTTTGGACAGGGGGCAAAAACATTCAGTACTTC. Protein sequence: CASNMFWTGGKNIQYF.

The chain couples TRBV7-6 to TRBJ2-7; D perhaps matches TRBD1 (5 bases). The V gene lost 5 bases and the J gene lost 2 bases, with 16 bases spanning the gap. Germline CDR1 is SGHVS and CDR2 is FNYEAQ. CDR3 length equals 15 residues. DNA of the CDR3: TGTGCCAGCAGCCGCGCCCCCTCAGGGCCCTACGAGCAGTACTTC. Translating it yields CASSRAPSGPYEQYF. The whole variable domain, remainder taken from reference TRBV7-6 and TRBJ2-7, is GAGVSQSPRYKVTKRGQDVALRCDPISGHVSLYWYRQALGQGPEFLTYFNYEAQQDKSGLPNDRFSAERPEGSISTLTIQRTEQRDSAMYRCASSRAPSGPYEQYFGPGTRLTVT.

The chain couples TRBV7-2 to TRBJ1-5; the D gene is possibly TRBD1 (5 bases). This CDR3 is built from 15 residues. Trimming took 0 bases from V and 7 from J, leaving 13 bases between them. Germline V gene lookup returns CDR1 SGHTA and CDR2 FQGNSA. The CDR3 bases are TGTGCCAGCAGCTTAGCGCGAGGGGTGAACCAGCCCCAGCATTTT. It is translated as CASSLARGVNQPQHF. Using reference TRBV7-2 and TRBJ1-5 for the parts outside the CDR3, the full variable domain is GAGVSQSPSNKVTEKGKDVELRCDPISGHTALYWYRQSLGQGLEFLIYFQGNSAPDKSGLPSDRFSAERTGGSVSTLTIQRTQQEDSAVYLCASSLARGVNQPQHFGDGTRLSIL.

The chain employs TRBV6-5 and TRBJ1-2, with 7 positions matching TRBD1. Germline V lookup: CDR1 MNHEY, CDR2 SVGAGI. With 0 bases clipped from V and 4 bases from J, the junction kept 8 bases outside the gene matches. There are 16 residues in the CDR3. The CDR3 sequence: CASSYSIGGRGYGYTF. For the CDR3, the DNA is TGTGCCAGCAGTTACTCGATAGGGGGCCGGGGCTATGGCTACACCTTC.

This clone has only a few counts. J is TRBJ2-3 and V is TRBV27; D is unclear. The CDR3 is made up of 13 amino acids. Trimming shortened V by 4 bases and J by 6 bases, and 11 bases separated the two germline ends. From germline, CDR1 is MNHEY and CDR2 SMNVEV (reference sequence). The CDR3: CASSWPMGDTQYF. Here the CDR3 DNA reads TGTGCCAGCAGTTGGCCAATGGGTGATACGCAGTATTTT.

This clone has a single count. The chain employs TRBV30 and TRBJ1-2, with D unresolved. The CDR3 is 12 amino acids. Per the germline V gene, CDR1 is GTSNPN and CDR2 is SVGIG (reference sequence). V lost 2 bases, J lost 3 bases, and 7 bases lay in between. This chain's CDR3 is CAWSTGYYGYTF. DNA for the CDR3: TGTGCCTGGAGTACGGGATACTATGGCTACACCTTC.

The gene calls are TRBV3-1 (or the pseudogene TRBV3-2) and TRBJ1-6; a weak D match, TRBD1 (5 bases). This CDR3 comprises 16 residues. CDR1 LGHDT and CDR2 YNNKEL come from the germline V gene (reference sequence). Trimming shortened V by 1 base and J by 5 bases, and 12 bases separated the two germline ends. For the CDR3, the DNA is TGTGCCAGCAGCCAAGTTGAGGGGTCCGATAATTCACCCCTCCACTTT. It is translated as CASSQVEGSDNSPLHF.

The rearrangement uses TRBV7-8 and TRBJ1-5, with D possibly being TRBD1 (5 bases). The CDR3 covers 17 residues. The V end was cut by 0 bases, the J end by 1 base, with 13 bases between. From germline, CDR1 is SGHVS and CDR2 FQNEAQ. CDR3 nucleotides: TGTGCCAGCAGCTTAGCGCGGGCGGGGGGGAGCAATCAGCCCCAGCATTTT. Translation gives CASSLARAGGSNQPQHF.

This chain connects TRBV6-2 or TRBV6-3 to TRBJ1-1, with a possible D match to TRBD1 (5 bases). Germline CDR1 MNHEY, CDR2 SVGEGT. The length of the CDR3 is 14 residues. Trimming took 6 bases from V and 6 from J, leaving 17 bases between them. CDR3 nucleotide sequence: TGTGCCAGCAGCCCACTTAAGGGGATCGCTGAAGCTTTCTTT. This codes for CASSPLKGIAEAFF.

This chain joins TRBV12-5 and TRBJ1-1; possible D gene TRBD1, 5 bases. Per the germline V gene, CDR1 is LGHNT and CDR2 is FRNRAP. Between the trimmed V and J ends, which lost 3 bases and 8 bases, there was a span of 7 bases. This CDR3 has 11 residues. CDR3 region: CASGLGQEAFF. Written as DNA, the CDR3 is TGTGCTAGTGGTTTAGGACAAGAAGCTTTCTTT.